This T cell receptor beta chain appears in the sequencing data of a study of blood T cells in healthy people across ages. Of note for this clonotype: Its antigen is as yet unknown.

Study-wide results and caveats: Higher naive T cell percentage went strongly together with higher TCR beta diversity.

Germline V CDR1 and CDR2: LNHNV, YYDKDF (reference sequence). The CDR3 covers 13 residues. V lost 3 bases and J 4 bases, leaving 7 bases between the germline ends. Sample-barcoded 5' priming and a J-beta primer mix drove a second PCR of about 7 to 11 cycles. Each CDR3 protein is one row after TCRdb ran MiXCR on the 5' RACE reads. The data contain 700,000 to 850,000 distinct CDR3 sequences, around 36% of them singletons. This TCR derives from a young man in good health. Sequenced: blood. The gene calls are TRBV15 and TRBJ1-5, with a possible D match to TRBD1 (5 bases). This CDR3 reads CATSSRANQPQHF. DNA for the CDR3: TGTGCCACCAGCAGCAGGGCGAATCAGCCCCAGCATTTT.